Following are 8 T cell receptor beta chains from one sample sequenced in a study of blood T cell repertoires in COVID-19. Method: immunoSEQ multiplex PCR; TCRdb's copy keeps in-frame clones and lacks some. The sample comprises tens of thousands of clones, around 81% of which are singletons, and 4% to 6% rests with the top ten. The sample consisted of peripheral blood. These receptors were taken from a man older than 75 with COVID-19, enrolled during active disease.

The rearrangement uses TRBV29-1 and TRBJ1-1; 9 bases are shared with TRBD1. Germline V gene sequence: CDR1 SQVTM, CDR2 ANQGSEA. After removal of 2 bases from V and 6 bases from J, the junction contained 1 base not matched to a gene. The CDR3 totals 12 residues. As DNA, the CDR3 is TGCAGCGTTGAAAGACAGGGGGCTGAAGCTTTCTTT. Encoded protein: CSVERQGAEAFF.

The chain recombines TRBV9 with TRBJ2-1, with TRBD2 identical over 7 bases. This CDR3 has 15 amino acids. Unmatched junction bases numbered 6, after V lost 2 bases and J lost 4 bases. Per germline, CDR1 SGDLS and CDR2 YYNGEE. The CDR3 is CASSVTGTTYNEQFF. The CDR3 nucleotides are TGTGCCAGCAGCGTGACCGGGACTACGTACAATGAGCAGTTCTTC.

The V and J genes are TRBV19 and TRBJ2-7, with 8 nucleotides matching TRBD1. The trim removed 6 bases at V and 2 bases at J, leaving 6 bases unmatched. CDR1 is LNHDA and CDR2 is SQIVND in the germline V gene (reference sequence). The CDR3 has 14 amino acids. The CDR3 DNA reads as TGTGCCAGTAGGAGGACAGGGCGAACCTACGAGCAGTACTTC. This sequence encodes CASRRTGRTYEQYF. The whole variable domain, filled in from reference TRBV19 and TRBJ2-7, reads DGGITQSPKYLFRKEGQNVTLSCEQNLNHDAMYWYRQDPGQGLRLIYYSQIVNDFQKGDIAEGYSVSREKKESFPLTVTSAQKNPTAFYLCASRRTGRTYEQYFGPGTRLTVT.

The chain couples TRBV27 to TRBJ2-7; 8 positions agree with TRBD1. The trim removed 6 bases at V and 7 bases at J, leaving 14 bases unmatched. Germline V gene sequence: CDR1 MNHEY, CDR2 SMNVEV (reference sequence). The CDR3 loop spans 15 amino acids. CDR3 sequence (DNA): TGTGCCAGCAGCCAACAATTTCCCAGGGGGCGAGAGCAGTACTTC. Translation gives CASSQQFPRGREQYF.

V usage is TRBV7-6 and J usage is TRBJ2-1; D possibly corresponds to TRBD1 (6 bases). The CDR3 is 15 amino acids. Germline loops: CDR1 SGHVS, CDR2 FNYEAQ. V lost 3 bases, J lost 7 bases, and 16 bases lay in between. The CDR3 DNA reads as TGTGCCAGCAGCTTCGCTGGGGGCCCTTTTAATGAGCAGTTCTTC. Its translation: CASSFAGGPFNEQFF.

The chain carries TRBV28 and TRBJ2-7, with 7 bases aligning to TRBD2. With V trimmed by 3 bases and J by 7 bases, 3 bases remained unmatched. The CDR3 sequence is 12 residues long. Germline V gene sequence: CDR1 MDHEN, CDR2 SYDVKM. Here the CDR3 DNA reads TGTGCCAGCAGTTTTAGGGGAGGGGAGCAGTACTTC. This codes for CASSFRGGEQYF.

V and J are TRBV7-9 and TRBJ2-5; D remains unclear. Between the trimmed V and J ends, which lost 5 bases and 4 bases, there was a span of 14 bases. Germline values: CDR1 SEHNR, CDR2 FQNEAQ (reference sequence). This CDR3 region has 14 residues. CDR3 DNA: TGTGCCAGCAGCCGCGAACGGGTTGGAGAGACCCAGTACTTC. Protein: CASSRERVGETQYF.

The gene calls are TRBV10-3 and TRBJ1-1, with 10 bases matching TRBD1. Germline V CDR1 and CDR2: ENHRY, SYGVKD. This CDR3 has 14 amino acids. After removal of 11 bases from V and 4 bases from J, the junction contained 10 bases not matched to a gene. The CDR3, as DNA: TGTGCCGGGTCGGACAGGGGGGGAGTCACTGAAGCTTTCTTT. Translated: CAGSDRGGVTEAFF.